The present T cell receptor (beta chain) was sequenced within a study of T-cell reconstitution after alpha-beta-depleted transplantation in children. A library of TCRbeta sequences, prepared with unique molecular identifiers, was generated. A single record per CDR3 protein comes from TCRdb applying MiXCR to the PCR reads. The table has around 600,000 distinct CDR3 sequences, approximately 17% seen once; the top ten hold about 1.1%. The CDR3 consists of 15 residues. V trimming: 5 bases; J trimming: 2 bases; junction bases outside the gene matches: 7. The germline CDR1 and CDR2 sequences are SGHVS and FNYEAQ.

The origin of this receptor is a human donor who donated a stem cell graft to a child with acute myeloid leukemia. This chain links TRBV7-6 with TRBJ1-2, with 8 positions matching TRBD1. This specimen was PBMCs from the stem cell graft donor, taken from the stem cell graft. The CDR3 reads CASSSWTGLNYGYTF. In DNA form, the CDR3 reads TGTGCCAGCAGCAGTTGGACAGGGCTAAACTATGGCTACACCTTC.